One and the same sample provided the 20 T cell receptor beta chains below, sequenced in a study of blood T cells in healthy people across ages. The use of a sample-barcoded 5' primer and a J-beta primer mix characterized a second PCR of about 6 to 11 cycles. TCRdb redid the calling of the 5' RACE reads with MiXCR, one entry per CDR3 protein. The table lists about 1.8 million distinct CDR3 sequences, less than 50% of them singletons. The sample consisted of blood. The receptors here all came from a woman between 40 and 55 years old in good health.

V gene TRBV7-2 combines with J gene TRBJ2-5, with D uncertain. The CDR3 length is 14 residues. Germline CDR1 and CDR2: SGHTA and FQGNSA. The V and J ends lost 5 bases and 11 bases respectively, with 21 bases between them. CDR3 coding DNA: TGTGCCAGCAGCCTAGGAGTGCATGGGATAGAGCAGTACTTC. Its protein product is CASSLGVHGIEQYF.

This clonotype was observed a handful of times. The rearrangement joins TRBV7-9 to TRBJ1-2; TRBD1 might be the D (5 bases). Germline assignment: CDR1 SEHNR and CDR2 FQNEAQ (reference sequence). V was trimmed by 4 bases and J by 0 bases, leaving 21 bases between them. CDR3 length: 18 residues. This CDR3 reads CASSSPPSDGDSNYGYTF. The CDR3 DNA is TGTGCCAGCAGCTCACCGCCATCGGACGGGGACTCTAACTATGGCTACACCTTC.

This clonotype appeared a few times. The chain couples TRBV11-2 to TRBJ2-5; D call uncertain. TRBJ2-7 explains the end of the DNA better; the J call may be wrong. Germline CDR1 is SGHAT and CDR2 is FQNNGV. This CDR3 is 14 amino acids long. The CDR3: CASSVGIGAYEQYF. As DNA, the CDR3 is TGTGCCAGCAGCGTTGGTATTGGGGCCTACGAGCAGTACTTC.

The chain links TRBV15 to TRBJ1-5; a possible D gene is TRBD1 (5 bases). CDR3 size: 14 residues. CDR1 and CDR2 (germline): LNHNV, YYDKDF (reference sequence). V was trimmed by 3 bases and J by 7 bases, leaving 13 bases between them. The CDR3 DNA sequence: TGTGCCACCAGCAGCCCAGGGCAAAAACAGCCCCAGCATTTT. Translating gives CATSSPGQKQPQHF.

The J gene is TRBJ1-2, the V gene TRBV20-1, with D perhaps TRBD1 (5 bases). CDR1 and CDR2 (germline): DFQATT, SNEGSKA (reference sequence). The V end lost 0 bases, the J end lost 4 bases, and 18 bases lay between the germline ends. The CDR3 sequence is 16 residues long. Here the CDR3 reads CSAREEWGLGGYGYTF. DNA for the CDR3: TGCAGTGCTAGAGAGGAATGGGGACTCGGGGGCTATGGCTACACCTTC.

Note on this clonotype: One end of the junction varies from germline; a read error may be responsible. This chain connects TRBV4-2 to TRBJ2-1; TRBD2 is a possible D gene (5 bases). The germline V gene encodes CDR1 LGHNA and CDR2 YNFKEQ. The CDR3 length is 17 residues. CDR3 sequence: CASSQDEGRSSYNEQFF. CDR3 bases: TGTGCCAGCAGTCAAGATGAGGGAAGAAGCTCCTACAATGAGCAGTTCTTC.

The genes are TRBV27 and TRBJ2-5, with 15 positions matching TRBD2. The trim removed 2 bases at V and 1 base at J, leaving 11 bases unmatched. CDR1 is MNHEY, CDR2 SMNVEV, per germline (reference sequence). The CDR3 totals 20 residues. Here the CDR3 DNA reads TGTGCCAGCAGTTTAGGCTACCCCGGGACTAGCGGGGGGTCCCAAGAGACCCAGTACTTC. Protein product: CASSLGYPGTSGGSQETQYF.

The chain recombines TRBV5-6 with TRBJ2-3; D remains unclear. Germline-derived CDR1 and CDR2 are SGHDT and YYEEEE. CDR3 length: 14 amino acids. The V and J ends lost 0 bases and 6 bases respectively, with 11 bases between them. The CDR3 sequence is CASSLVRWADTQYF. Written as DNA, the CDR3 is TGTGCCAGCAGCTTGGTTCGGTGGGCGGATACGCAGTATTTT.

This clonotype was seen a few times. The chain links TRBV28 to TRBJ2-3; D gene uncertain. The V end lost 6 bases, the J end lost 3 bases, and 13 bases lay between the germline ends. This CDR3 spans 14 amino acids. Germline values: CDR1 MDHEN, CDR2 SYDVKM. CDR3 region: CASSLNEQTDTQYF. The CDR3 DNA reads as TGTGCCAGCAGCCTTAACGAACAGACAGATACGCAGTATTTT. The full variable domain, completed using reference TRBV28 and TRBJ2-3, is DVKVTQSSRYLVKRTGEKVFLECVQDMDHENMFWYRQDPGLGLRLIYFSYDVKMKEKGDIPEGYSVSREKKERFSLILESASTNQTSMYLCASSLNEQTDTQYFGPGTRLTVL.

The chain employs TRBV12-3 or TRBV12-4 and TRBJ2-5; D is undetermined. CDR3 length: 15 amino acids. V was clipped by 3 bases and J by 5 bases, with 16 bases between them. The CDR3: CASSFLQTSGETQYF. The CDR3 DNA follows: TGTGCCAGCAGTTTTTTACAGACCAGTGGGGAGACCCAGTACTTC.

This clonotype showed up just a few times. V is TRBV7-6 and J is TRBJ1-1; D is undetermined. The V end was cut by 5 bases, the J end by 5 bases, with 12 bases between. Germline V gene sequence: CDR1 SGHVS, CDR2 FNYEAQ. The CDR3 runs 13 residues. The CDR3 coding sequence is TGTGCCAGCAGCCCGCCGGGAGCTACTGAAGCTTTCTTT. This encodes CASSPPGATEAFF.

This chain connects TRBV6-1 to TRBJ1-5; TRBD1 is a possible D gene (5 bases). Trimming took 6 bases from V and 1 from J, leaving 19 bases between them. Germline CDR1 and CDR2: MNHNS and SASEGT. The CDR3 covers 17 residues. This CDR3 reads CASRPLGGLVSNQPQHF. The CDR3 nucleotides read TGTGCCAGCAGACCGCTGGGGGGTTTGGTAAGCAATCAGCCCCAGCATTTT.

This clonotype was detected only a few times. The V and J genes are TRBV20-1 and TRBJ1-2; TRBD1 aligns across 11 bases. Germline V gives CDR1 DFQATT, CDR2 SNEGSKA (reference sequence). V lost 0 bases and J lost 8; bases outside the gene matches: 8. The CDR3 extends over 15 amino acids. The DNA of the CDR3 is TGCAGTGCTAGAGATTGGGGACAGGGGGAAGGCGGCTACACCTTC. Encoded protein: CSARDWGQGEGGYTF.

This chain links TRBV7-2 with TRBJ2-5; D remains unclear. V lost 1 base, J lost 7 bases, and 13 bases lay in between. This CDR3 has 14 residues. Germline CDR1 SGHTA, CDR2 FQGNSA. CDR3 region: CASSLDLPVGTQYF. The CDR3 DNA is TGTGCCAGCAGCTTAGACTTGCCGGTCGGGACCCAGTACTTC. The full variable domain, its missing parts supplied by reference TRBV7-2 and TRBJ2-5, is GAGVSQSPSNKVTEKGKDVELRCDPISGHTALYWYRQSLGQGLEFLIYFQGNSAPDKSGLPSDRFSAERTGGSVSTLTIQRTQQEDSAVYLCASSLDLPVGTQYFGPGTRLLVL.

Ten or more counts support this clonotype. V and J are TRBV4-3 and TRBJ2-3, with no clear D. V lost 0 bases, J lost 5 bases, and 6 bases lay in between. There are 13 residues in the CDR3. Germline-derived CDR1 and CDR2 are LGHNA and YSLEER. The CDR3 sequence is CASSQDPGDTQYF. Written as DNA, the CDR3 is TGCGCCAGCAGCCAAGATCCTGGAGATACGCAGTATTTT.

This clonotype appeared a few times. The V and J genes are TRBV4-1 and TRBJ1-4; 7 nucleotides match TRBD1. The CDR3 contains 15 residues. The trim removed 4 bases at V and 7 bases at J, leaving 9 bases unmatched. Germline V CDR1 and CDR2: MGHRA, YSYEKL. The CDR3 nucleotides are TGCGCCAGCAGCCCTCCGGCAGGGGGTTCTGAAAAACTGTTTTTT. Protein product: CASSPPAGGSEKLFF.

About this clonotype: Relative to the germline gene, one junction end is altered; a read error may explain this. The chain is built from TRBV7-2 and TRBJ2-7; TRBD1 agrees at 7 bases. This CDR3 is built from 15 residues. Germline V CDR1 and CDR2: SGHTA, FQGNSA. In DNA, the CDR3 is TGTGCCGGCAGCTTAGAGACAGGGCGTTACCACGAGCAGTACTTC. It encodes CAGSLETGRYHEQYF.

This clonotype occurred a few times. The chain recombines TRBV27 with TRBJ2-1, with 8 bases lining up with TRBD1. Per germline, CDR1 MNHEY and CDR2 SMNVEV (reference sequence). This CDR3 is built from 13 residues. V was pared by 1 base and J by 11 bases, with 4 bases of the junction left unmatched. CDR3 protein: CASSLWQGAKQFF. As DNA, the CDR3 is TGTGCCAGCAGTTTATGGCAGGGGGCGAAGCAGTTCTTC.

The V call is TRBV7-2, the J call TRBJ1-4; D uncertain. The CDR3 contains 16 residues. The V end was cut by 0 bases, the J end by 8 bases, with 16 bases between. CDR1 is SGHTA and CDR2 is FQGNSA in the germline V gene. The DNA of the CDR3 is TGTGCCAGCAGCTTAGCCACACCTAGACCGGGAGAAAAACTGTTTTTT. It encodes CASSLATPRPGEKLFF.

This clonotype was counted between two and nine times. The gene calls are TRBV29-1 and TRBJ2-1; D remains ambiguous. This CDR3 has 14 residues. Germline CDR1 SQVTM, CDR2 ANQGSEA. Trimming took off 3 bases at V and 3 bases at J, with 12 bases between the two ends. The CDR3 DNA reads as TGCAGCGTTGACCCAAGCAGGCTCTACAATGAGCAGTTCTTC. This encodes CSVDPSRLYNEQFF.